The 18 T cell receptor beta chains given below trace back to one sample, sequenced in a study of shared clonotypes between healthy human individuals. Here immunoSEQ multiplex PCR was the method, and the copy in TCRdb shows in-frame clones only, minus some. The top ten hold under 1.5% of the sample, which has some 1,900,000 clones, about 94% seen once. CD45RO-negative, CCR7-selected cells formed the naive CD8 fraction, which excluded terminally differentiated effector memory CD45RA+ cells. Sequences were obtained from naive CD8+ T cells sorted from blood. All receptors derive from a man aged 18 to 30 in good health.

This rearrangement joins TRBV4-3 to TRBJ2-1; 9 nucleotides match TRBD2. This CDR3 has 14 amino acids. Germline-derived CDR1 and CDR2 are LGHNA and YSLEER. The V and J ends lost 1 base and 6 bases, in that order; junction bases with no gene match: 1. The CDR3 DNA reads as TGCGCCAGCAGCCAAGGGCGGGAGGGCAATGAGCAGTTCTTC. It encodes CASSQGREGNEQFF.

The CDR3 DNA reads TGTGCCAGCAGCCTCCCGGGACAGGTCTACAATGAGCAGTTCTTC. Translating gives CASSLPGQVYNEQFF. The chain joins TRBV7-9 to TRBJ2-1; 8 bases align to TRBD1. The CDR3 is 15 residues long. V shed 5 bases and J 3 bases; nucleotides not matched to a gene: 6. From germline, CDR1 is SEHNR and CDR2 FQNEAQ (reference sequence).

The J gene is TRBJ1-4, the V gene TRBV11-2, with TRBD1 identical over 7 bases. This CDR3 is built from 16 residues. From germline, CDR1 is SGHAT and CDR2 FQNNGV. V lost 1 base to trimming and J lost 7 bases; unmatched junction nucleotides: 9. The CDR3 reads CASSLVGGGGIEKLFF. CDR3 in DNA: TGTGCCAGCAGCTTAGTCGGAGGGGGCGGAATTGAAAAACTGTTTTTT.

The CDR3 nucleotides are TGTGCCTGGGGGGACATAAACGAGCAGTACTTC. Protein: CAWGDINEQYF. This chain joins TRBV30 and TRBJ2-7; a weak D match, TRBD1 (6 bases). This CDR3 has 11 amino acids. V dropped 5 bases and J dropped 5 bases, with 10 bases sitting between them. Germline-derived CDR1 and CDR2 are GTSNPN and SVGIG (reference sequence).

The V gene is TRBV29-1, the J gene TRBJ2-4; D not resolved. CDR1 is SQVTM, CDR2 ANQGSEA, per germline. Between the trimmed V and J ends, which lost 0 bases and 6 bases, there was a span of 12 bases. CDR3 length: 14 amino acids. CDR3: CSVEDPSGRNIQYF. CDR3 sequence (DNA): TGCAGCGTTGAAGACCCGTCGGGCAGAAACATTCAGTACTTC. The whole variable domain, remainder taken from reference TRBV29-1 and TRBJ2-4, is SAVISQKPSRDICQRGTSLTIQCQVDSQVTMMFWYRQQPGQSLTLIATANQGSEATYESGFVIDKFPISRPNLTFSTLTVSNMSPEDSSIYLCSVEDPSGRNIQYFGAGTRLSVL.

V and J are TRBV10-1 and TRBJ2-7; 12 nucleotides agree with TRBD2. The CDR3 extends over 16 amino acids. Per the germline V gene, CDR1 is WNHNN and CDR2 is SYGVQD (reference sequence). V shed 0 bases and J 7 bases; nucleotides not matched to a gene: 7. DNA for the CDR3: TGCGCCAGCAGTGAGTCACGAGGACTAGCGGGACCGGAGCAGTACTTC. Encoded protein: CASSESRGLAGPEQYF.

The V call is TRBV28, the J call TRBJ1-5; maybe TRBD1 (6 bases). Between the trimmed V and J ends, which lost 2 bases and 1 base, there was a span of 9 bases. From germline, CDR1 is MDHEN and CDR2 SYDVKM. This CDR3 has 15 amino acids. The chain's CDR3 is CASSLKGESNQPQHF. The DNA for the CDR3 is TGTGCCAGCAGTTTAAAGGGGGAGAGCAATCAGCCCCAGCATTTT.

The V call is TRBV9, the J call TRBJ2-4; D might be TRBD1 or TRBD2, each matching 5 bases. V was pared by 0 bases and J by 7 bases, with 14 bases between. CDR1 is SGDLS and CDR2 is YYNGEE in the germline V gene. The CDR3 is made up of 15 amino acids. CDR3 amino acids: CASSVGGMGVNIQYF. The CDR3, as DNA: TGTGCCAGCAGCGTAGGCGGTATGGGGGTGAACATTCAGTACTTC.

The chain uses TRBV7-9 and TRBJ2-5; D is undetermined. In germline, CDR1 is SEHNR, CDR2 FQNEAQ (reference sequence). The CDR3 consists of 15 residues. The V and J ends lost 1 base and 2 bases respectively, with 11 bases between them. The CDR3 bases are TGTGCCAGCAGCTTAGTAACAGCTCTTCAAGAGACCCAGTACTTC. As protein: CASSLVTALQETQYF.

About this clone: The same CDR3 arises from other DNA sequences in this sample as well. The CDR3 region is CASSVGGFTEAFF. The CDR3, as DNA: TGTGCCAGCAGCGTAGGGGGATTCACTGAAGCTTTCTTT. The rearrangement links TRBV9 to TRBJ1-1; D is unclear. The CDR3 length is 13 residues. V shed 0 bases and J shed 4 bases, with 7 bases lying between them. The germline V gene encodes CDR1 SGDLS and CDR2 YYNGEE.

V gene TRBV25-1 combines with J gene TRBJ2-3; D perhaps matches TRBD1 (6 bases). This CDR3 has 14 amino acids. The germline V and J ends were trimmed by 6 bases and 0 bases, with 10 bases remaining between them. CDR1 is MGHDK, CDR2 SYGVNS, per germline. The CDR3 loop reads CASSLTGSTDTQYF. The CDR3 coding sequence is TGTGCCAGCAGCTTGACAGGAAGCACAGATACGCAGTATTTT.

This chain links TRBV28 with TRBJ1-1, with D maybe TRBD1 (5 bases). V lost 11 bases, J lost 3 bases, and 16 bases lay in between. Germline V gene data show CDR1 as MDHEN and CDR2 as SYDVKM. The CDR3 sequence is 13 residues long. CDR3: CAGTPAGDTEAFF. The CDR3 coding sequence is TGTGCCGGGACCCCAGCTGGGGACACTGAAGCTTTCTTT.

The J gene is TRBJ2-5, the V gene TRBV5-1; D remains unclear. Trimming took off 4 bases at V and 2 bases at J, with 24 bases between the two ends. CDR3 size: 18 residues. CDR1 and CDR2 from the germline V gene are SGHRS and YFSETQ. The chain's CDR3 is CASSPIVLEGIPQETQYF. CDR3 DNA sequence: TGCGCCAGCAGCCCCATTGTTCTCGAAGGGATCCCACAAGAGACCCAGTACTTC.

This chain joins TRBV5-5 and TRBJ2-7; D remains unclear. The V gene lost 0 bases and the J gene lost 3 bases, with 10 bases spanning the gap. The CDR3 has 14 residues. Per germline, CDR1 SGHKS and CDR2 YYEKEE (reference sequence). Written as DNA, the CDR3 is TGTGCCAGCAGCTTGGGGGTCGCGCTCTACGAGCAGTACTTC. This gives the protein CASSLGVALYEQYF.

The rearrangement joins TRBV6-5 to TRBJ1-6; D remains ambiguous. V lost 6 bases, J lost 7 bases, and 16 bases lay in between. The CDR3 loop spans 15 amino acids. Looked up from germline, CDR1 is MNHEY and CDR2 is SVGAGI. This chain's CDR3 is CASSPPQDRNSPLHF. CDR3 nucleotides: TGTGCCAGCAGCCCCCCGCAAGACCGGAATTCACCCCTCCACTTT.

The J gene is TRBJ1-5, the V gene TRBV7-9, with D possibly matching TRBD1 (5 bases). V lost 1 base to trimming and J lost 7 bases, with 11 bases between them. Germline CDR1 and CDR2: SEHNR and FQNEAQ (reference sequence). CDR3 length: 14 residues. The chain's CDR3 is CASSLDLGEQPQHF. For the CDR3, the DNA is TGTGCCAGCAGCTTAGATTTAGGGGAGCAGCCCCAGCATTTT. Looking up the rest from reference TRBV7-9 and TRBJ1-5 gives the full variable domain: DTGVSQNPRHKITKRGQNVTFRCDPISEHNRLYWYRQTLGQGPEFLTYFQNEAQLEKSRLLSDRFSAERPKGSFSTLEIQRTEQGDSAMYLCASSLDLGEQPQHFGDGTRLSIL.

V and J are TRBV6-6 and TRBJ1-1; 8 bases match TRBD1. Trimming cost V 7 bases and J 6 bases; bases outside gene matches: 16. There are 16 residues in the CDR3. CDR1 is MNHNY, CDR2 SVGAGI, per germline (reference sequence). CDR3 protein: CASNTDREEIYAEAFF. In nucleotides, the CDR3 is TGTGCCAGCAATACGGACAGGGAGGAAATATACGCTGAAGCTTTCTTT.

The J gene is TRBJ2-2, the V gene TRBV28; no firm D call. Trimming cost V 2 bases and J 7 bases, with 8 bases left between them. CDR1 MDHEN and CDR2 SYDVKM come from the germline V gene. This CDR3 comprises 13 residues. The CDR3 protein is CASSLRSVGELFF. The CDR3 DNA is TGTGCCAGCAGTTTACGGTCCGTCGGGGAGCTGTTTTTT.